This TCR beta chain was recorded in a study of T cells in Graves' hyperthyroidism and ophthalmopathy. Whole-study findings and limits: Stable hyperthyroidism was told apart from ophthalmopathy by a model built on 13 V-J features. Appearing also in blood were most of the thyroid clonotypes expanded above 0.001.

This CDR3 is built from 16 residues. The junction had 8 bases not matched to a gene; V was cut back by 4 bases and J by 7 bases. Germline CDR1 and CDR2: SGHRS and YFSETQ. This clonotype was seen many times. Its specificity is not known. RNA transcripts were the template for amplifying TCR beta CDR3 regions. The TCR CDR3 first-round RT-PCR relied on the HTBI primer set. TCRdb processed the multiplex PCR reads anew with MiXCR; each CDR3 protein has one entry. The table includes about 640,000 distinct CDR3 sequences, 20% detected once. This chain joins TRBV5-1 and TRBJ2-1; the match to TRBD2 covers 13 bases. What was sequenced was blood. The TCR was taken from a man between 25 and 39 years old with Graves' ophthalmopathy. Here the CDR3 reads CASSPRLAGGTNEQFF. The CDR3 nucleotides are TGCGCCAGCAGCCCCCGACTAGCGGGAGGAACAAATGAGCAGTTCTTC.